The clone carrying this TCR beta chain was seen only once. These data are taken from a study of blood T cell repertoires in COVID-19. As for the study in general: Some COVID-19 samples were acute and others convalescent; all came from the United States, Italy and Spain.

CDR1 SGHRS and CDR2 YFSETQ come from the germline V gene. The CDR3 extends over 14 amino acids. J was trimmed by 2 bases and V by 4 bases; bases with no gene match: 4. In the authors' methods: Estimation of nucleated cell counts relied on the amplification of reference gene primers. Produced via immunoSEQ multiplex PCR; TCRdb's table is partial and in-frame only. That table furnishes V, J and clone size, whereas the DNA furnished D and trimming. The sample has a few hundred thousand clones; about 86% are singletons. Participant age was roughly 18 to 90 years, and participants resided in roughly 25 US areas.

The chain couples TRBV5-1 to TRBJ2-7; 9 nucleotides match TRBD1. The sequence was obtained from a woman in her thirties who had been exposed to COVID-19. The sample consisted of PBMCs or T cells enriched from blood (not recorded which). The CDR3 nucleotides are TGCGCCAGCAGCACGGGACAGGGAACCTACGAGCAGTACTTC. Translating it yields CASSTGQGTYEQYF.